Shown below are 24 T cell receptor beta chains from a single sample sequenced in a study of tissue T cells after allogeneic stem cell transplantation. Some clones are missing from TCRdb's copy, which holds only in-frame ones; the method was immunoSEQ multiplex PCR. The sample yields 28,000 or so clones, about 90% seen once. The input for sequencing was blood, taken before transplantation. The receptor set was obtained from a male donor at least 60 years old who later had graft-versus-host disease after an allogeneic stem cell transplant.

V gene TRBV5-5 combines with J gene TRBJ2-1; unclear D gene. The CDR3 runs 15 residues. Germline V gene lookup returns CDR1 SGHKS and CDR2 YYEKEE (reference sequence). V shed 4 bases and J shed 5 bases, with 16 bases lying between them. CDR3 sequence (DNA): TGTGCCAGCAGCCTCTGGACCCTCAGTGACAATGAGCAGTTCTTC. It is translated as CASSLWTLSDNEQFF.

Note on this clone: One junction end does not reproduce the germline sequence, and a read error may be involved. This chain connects TRBV3-1 (or the pseudogene TRBV3-2) to TRBJ1-1, with D possibly TRBD1 on 5 matching bases. Per germline, CDR1 LGHDT and CDR2 YNNKEL (reference sequence). This CDR3 contains 15 residues. The CDR3 DNA sequence: TGTGCCAGCAGCCAAGATTTGGCAGGGACTCCCCAGGCCCGCTTT. This translates into CASSQDLAGTPQARF.

This chain connects TRBV5-1 to TRBJ1-6; no firm D call. The CDR3 totals 16 residues. The germline V gene has CDR1 SGHRS and CDR2 YFSETQ. V dropped 4 bases and J dropped 9 bases, with 20 bases sitting between them. Written as DNA, the CDR3 is TGCGCCAGCAGCCTCCAGAGCTCCGGGTCGGGTTCACCCCTCCACTTT. It is translated as CASSLQSSGSGSPLHF.

The rearrangement uses TRBV6-2 or TRBV6-3 and TRBJ1-2, with D tentatively TRBD1 (6 bases). V was cut by 6 bases and J by 4 bases, with 18 bases left in between. Germline CDR1 reads MNHEY; CDR2 reads SVGEGT. The CDR3 is made up of 15 amino acids. CDR3 sequence reads: CASSRRGTEAYGYTF. The CDR3 nucleotides are TGTGCCAGCAGCCGAAGGGGGACGGAGGCCTATGGCTACACCTTC.

The J gene is TRBJ1-4, the V gene TRBV5-1, with 7 bases that match TRBD1. V lost 5 bases and J lost 8; bases outside the gene matches: 9. CDR1 and CDR2 from the germline V gene are SGHRS and YFSETQ. CDR3 length: 14 residues. The CDR3 DNA sequence: TGCGCCAGCAGTACCGACAGGGTAGTCGAAAAACTGTTTTTT. Its protein product is CASSTDRVVEKLFF.

The J gene is TRBJ2-7, the V gene TRBV21-1; TRBD2, the table's D call, lacks a check against the DNA. TRBV21-1 is given as a pseudogene. The CDR3 is made up of 18 amino acids. CDR3 DNA sequence: TGTGCCAGCAGCAATTCTCTTTTTGTCGGGTCTAAAACCTACGAGCAGTACTTC. It is translated as CASSNSLFVGSKTYEQYF.

This clone has only one observation. V usage is TRBV27 and J usage is TRBJ2-7; D tentatively fits TRBD1 or TRBD2 (5 bases each). V dropped 10 bases and J dropped 2 bases, with 15 bases sitting between them. Germline V gene sequence: CDR1 MNHEY, CDR2 SMNVEV (reference sequence). The CDR3 sequence is 13 residues long. The chain's CDR3 is CATHGEGAYEQYF. The CDR3 DNA is TGTGCCACCCACGGGGAAGGGGCCTACGAGCAGTACTTC.

V is TRBV5-1 and J is TRBJ2-7; D is perhaps TRBD2 (5 bases). With 4 bases removed from V and 0 bases from J, the gap between germline ends came to 11 bases. CDR1 SGHRS and CDR2 YFSETQ come from the germline V gene. CDR3 length equals 14 residues. The CDR3 loop is CASSQSAGSYEQYF. The DNA for the CDR3 is TGCGCCAGCAGCCAATCGGCGGGCTCCTACGAGCAGTACTTC.

This clone has only a few counts. This chain links TRBV27 with TRBJ1-6; 7 nucleotides line up with TRBD1. The CDR3 extends over 19 amino acids. Unmatched junction bases numbered 15, after V lost 7 bases and J lost 0 bases. Germline assignment: CDR1 MNHEY and CDR2 SMNVEV (reference sequence). CDR3 sequence (DNA): TGTGCCAGCACCTATACCAACTACAGGGGAAGCTCCTATAATTCACCCCTCCACTTT. It yields the protein CASTYTNYRGSSYNSPLHF.

The chain combines TRBV9 with TRBJ2-1, with TRBD2 as a possible D gene (5 bases). The germline V gene encodes CDR1 SGDLS and CDR2 YYNGEE. Trimming stripped 1 base from V and 6 bases from J, with 14 bases between. This CDR3 has 15 amino acids. For the CDR3, the DNA is TGTGCCAGCAGCGTACTCGATAGCGCAGGCAATGAGCAGTTCTTC. Translating gives CASSVLDSAGNEQFF.

The rearrangement links TRBV20-1 to TRBJ1-3; the D is unclear. This CDR3 is built from 12 residues. In germline, CDR1 is DFQATT, CDR2 SNEGSKA (reference sequence). Trimming took 3 bases from V and 0 from J, leaving 3 bases between them. This chain's CDR3 is CSASISGNTIYF. Written as DNA, the CDR3 is TGCAGTGCTAGTATCTCTGGAAACACCATATATTTT.

The V gene is TRBV2, the J gene TRBJ1-4, with no clear D. Germline CDR1 SNHLY, CDR2 FYNNEI. CDR3 length: 14 amino acids. With 8 bases removed from V and 7 bases from J, the gap between germline ends came to 17 bases. The CDR3 reads CASYRTGGSEKLFF. The CDR3 nucleotides read TGTGCCAGCTATCGGACGGGAGGGAGTGAAAAACTGTTTTTT.

The chain combines TRBV2 with TRBJ2-2, with TRBD1 identical over 7 bases. The length of the CDR3 is 14 residues. The germline V gene encodes CDR1 SNHLY and CDR2 FYNNEI. J was trimmed by 4 bases and V by 7 bases; bases with no gene match: 6. In DNA form, the CDR3 reads TGTGCCAGCAACCGGGACAGAAGCACCGGGGAGCTGTTTTTT. Protein product: CASNRDRSTGELFF.

The V call is TRBV6-6, the J call TRBJ2-5; D uncertain. The CDR3 spans 11 residues. Per the germline V gene, CDR1 is MNHNY and CDR2 is SVGAGI (reference sequence). The germline V and J ends were trimmed by 2 bases and 5 bases, with 3 bases remaining between them. The CDR3 region has the DNA TGTGCCAGCAGTTACCTTGAGACCCAGTACTTC. This encodes CASSYLETQYF.

The rearrangement links TRBV7-9 to TRBJ2-3, with 13 bases identical to TRBD2. CDR3 size: 19 residues. Per the germline V gene, CDR1 is SEHNR and CDR2 is FQNEAQ (reference sequence). The junction had 17 bases not matched to a gene; V was cut back by 5 bases and J by 6 bases. CDR3 bases: TGTGCCAGCAGCCCCCCCTACCGACTAGCGGGGGGATCCGTTGATACGCAGTATTTT. Its translation is CASSPPYRLAGGSVDTQYF. Full variable domain (rest looked up from reference TRBV7-9 and TRBJ2-3): DTGVSQNPRHKITKRGQNVTFRCDPISEHNRLYWYRQTLGQGPEFLTYFQNEAQLEKSRLLSDRFSAERPKGSFSTLEIQRTEQGDSAMYLCASSPPYRLAGGSVDTQYFGPGTRLTVL.

This clone showed up just once. V is TRBV19 and J is TRBJ2-5; a weak D match, TRBD2 (6 bases). CDR1 is LNHDA and CDR2 is SQIVND in the germline V gene (reference sequence). This CDR3 contains 15 residues. The V gene lost 6 bases and the J gene lost 2 bases, with 16 bases spanning the gap. The CDR3 nucleotides read TGTGCCAGTAGCATATCTGGGGGAGGACAAGAGACCCAGTACTTC. Protein sequence: CASSISGGGQETQYF.

The chain combines TRBV27 with TRBJ2-3; 9 bases are a match to TRBD2. V shed 6 bases, J shed 2 bases, and the junction held 9 bases outside the gene matches. Germline-derived CDR1 and CDR2 are MNHEY and SMNVEV (reference sequence). This CDR3 region has 16 residues. The CDR3 is CASSLIAGDFTDTQYF. CDR3 DNA: TGTGCCAGCAGCCTTATAGCGGGAGACTTCACAGATACGCAGTATTTT.

The V gene is TRBV6-1, the J gene TRBJ2-2; no clear D gene. Trimming stripped 1 base from V and 7 bases from J, with 1 base between. The CDR3 has 11 amino acids. Germline lookup yields CDR1 MNHNS and CDR2 SASEGT. The CDR3: CASSEGGELFF. CDR3 coding DNA: TGTGCCAGCAGTGAAGGCGGGGAGCTGTTTTTT.

The CDR3 nucleotides read TGTGCCAGCAGCTTTTATTTTGGGACATCATCCTACGAGCAGTACTTC. Amino acids: CASSFYFGTSSYEQYF. The rearrangement joins TRBV11-2 to TRBJ2-7, with D possibly being TRBD1 (6 bases). Germline lookup yields CDR1 SGHAT and CDR2 FQNNGV. V lost 3 bases, J lost 1 base, and 16 bases lay in between. This CDR3 spans 16 amino acids. The whole variable domain, remainder taken from reference TRBV11-2 and TRBJ2-7, is EAGVAQSPRYKIIEKRQSVAFWCNPISGHATLYWYQQILGQGPKLLIQFQNNGVVDDSQLPKDRFSAERLKGVDSTLKIQPAKLEDSAVYLCASSFYFGTSSYEQYFGPGTRLTVT.

The chain has TRBV14 and TRBJ1-1, with a weak D call TRBD1 (6 bases). V was shortened by 4 bases and J by 2 bases, with 17 bases between the two germline ends. CDR1 is SGHDN and CDR2 is FVKESK in the germline V gene. The CDR3 totals 16 residues. CDR3: CASSPYTGGRNTEAFF. CDR3 sequence (DNA): TGTGCCAGCAGCCCCTACACGGGGGGCCGAAACACTGAAGCTTTCTTT.

The chain is built from TRBV10-3 and TRBJ1-2, with D uncertain. The CDR3 has 15 residues. The germline V gene encodes CDR1 ENHRY and CDR2 SYGVKD. V was trimmed by 5 bases and J by 4 bases, leaving 17 bases between them. The CDR3 sequence is CAISLIGLGSYGYTF. The CDR3 DNA reads TGTGCCATCAGTCTGATTGGATTGGGCTCCTATGGCTACACCTTC.

The chain couples TRBV12-5 to TRBJ1-1; D perhaps matches TRBD1 (6 bases). This CDR3 is built from 14 residues. V was shortened by 7 bases and J by 2 bases, with 14 bases between the two germline ends. CDR1 LGHNT and CDR2 FRNRAP come from the germline V gene. The CDR3 DNA sequence: TGTGCTAGTGCCCCTCAGGGGACCAACACTGAAGCTTTCTTT. Its protein product is CASAPQGTNTEAFF.

The gene calls are TRBV11-2 and TRBJ2-7; TRBD2 matches at 13 bases. The CDR3 extends over 15 amino acids. Trimming took 5 bases from V and 2 from J; bases not matched to a gene: 3. CDR1 is SGHAT and CDR2 is FQNNGV in the germline V gene. The CDR3 spells CASSTTSGGAYEQYF. CDR3 nucleotide sequence: TGTGCCAGCAGCACCACTAGCGGGGGGGCCTACGAGCAGTACTTC.

V is TRBV19 and J is TRBJ1-4; D call uncertain. Trimming took off 5 bases at V and 1 base at J, with 5 bases between the two ends. Germline CDR1 and CDR2: LNHDA and SQIVND (reference sequence). This CDR3 is built from 13 residues. CDR3 in DNA: TGTGCCAGTAGTGAGAGAACTAATGAAAAACTGTTTTTT. Protein: CASSERTNEKLFF.